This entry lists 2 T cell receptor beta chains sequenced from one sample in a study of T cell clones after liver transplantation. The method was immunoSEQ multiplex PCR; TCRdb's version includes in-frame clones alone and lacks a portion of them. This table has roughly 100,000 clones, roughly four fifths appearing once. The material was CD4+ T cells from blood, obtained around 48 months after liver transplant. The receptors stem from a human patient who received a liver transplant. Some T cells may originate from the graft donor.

CDR3 loop: CASSLAPSGDYEQYF. The CDR3 coding sequence is TGTGCCAGCAGCTTGGCCCCTAGCGGGGACTACGAGCAGTACTTC. The gene calls are TRBV5-4 and TRBJ2-7; 9 bases align to TRBD2. After removal of 0 bases from V and 3 bases from J, the junction contained 4 bases not matched to a gene. CDR1 and CDR2 from the germline V gene are SGHNT and YYREEE (reference sequence). The CDR3 totals 15 residues.

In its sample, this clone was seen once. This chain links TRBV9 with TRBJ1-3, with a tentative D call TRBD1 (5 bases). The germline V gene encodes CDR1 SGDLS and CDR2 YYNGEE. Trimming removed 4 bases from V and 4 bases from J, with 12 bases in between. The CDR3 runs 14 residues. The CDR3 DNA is TGTGCCAGCAGCCCAGGGCTCTCCGGAAACACCATATATTTT. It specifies CASSPGLSGNTIYF.